The 19 T cell receptor beta chains in this list originate from one sample, sequenced in a study of T cell changes during pregnancy in multiple sclerosis. The protocol was immunoSEQ multiplex PCR, while the TCRdb copy is restricted to in-frame clones and leaves out a portion. The sample carries under 50,000 clones, around 92% recorded once. The sample in question was CD8+ T cells from peripheral blood mononuclear cells, obtained before pregnancy. These receptor sequences come from a female donor with multiple sclerosis, enrolled in a pregnancy study.

The J gene is TRBJ2-2, the V gene TRBV13; D gene ambiguous. The germline V gene has CDR1 PRHDT and CDR2 FYEKMQ (reference sequence). The CDR3 has 16 amino acids. V was clipped by 0 bases and J by 1 base, with 9 bases between them. CDR3 coding DNA: TGTGCCAGCAGCTTAGGCAGAACATTGAACACCGGGGAGCTGTTTTTT. Protein sequence: CASSLGRTLNTGELFF.

This chain uses TRBV27 with TRBJ2-1, with a possible D match to TRBD1 (5 bases). V lost 5 bases and J 10 bases, leaving 18 bases between the germline ends. This CDR3 is built from 14 residues. Germline V gives CDR1 MNHEY, CDR2 SMNVEV (reference sequence). Written as DNA, the CDR3 is TGTGCCAGCAGTCCCGGCGGACACCCAGGAGAGCAGTTCTTC. This codes for CASSPGGHPGEQFF.

CDR3 coding DNA: TGTGCCAGCAGTTTAAGCGGAGTCAGGGGCCCGGAGAACACCGGGGAGCTGTTTTTT. It is translated as CASSLSGVRGPENTGELFF. V usage is TRBV27 and J usage is TRBJ2-2; weak D call: TRBD1 (6 bases). The germline V gene has CDR1 MNHEY and CDR2 SMNVEV (reference sequence). V was shortened by 2 bases and J by 1 base, with 20 bases between the two germline ends. The CDR3 is 19 amino acids.

This sequence joins TRBV11-2 and TRBJ2-7, with D possibly matching TRBD1 (6 bases). This CDR3 has 14 residues. V gave up 2 bases and J gave up 3 bases, with 11 bases separating them. The V gene's germline CDR1 is SGHAT and CDR2 FQNNGV. The CDR3 loop reads CASSLFRTDYEQYF. DNA for the CDR3: TGTGCCAGCAGCTTATTTAGGACAGACTACGAGCAGTACTTC.

The gene calls are TRBV7-9 and TRBJ1-5; D not certain. Trimming removed 8 bases from V and 7 bases from J, with 9 bases in between. Germline V lookup: CDR1 SEHNR, CDR2 FQNEAQ (reference sequence). The CDR3 contains 11 residues. CDR3 sequence (DNA): TGTGCCAGCGGAGAGGGCCAGCCCCAGCATTTT. It specifies CASGEGQPQHF.

The V gene is TRBV2, the J gene TRBJ2-7; TRBD2 might be the D (5 bases). CDR1 SNHLY and CDR2 FYNNEI come from the germline V gene. This CDR3 has 12 residues. V lost 8 bases and J lost 2, with 10 bases in between. The CDR3 DNA reads as TGTGCCAGCCTTAGAGGGCCCTACGAGCAGTACTTC. This translates into CASLRGPYEQYF.

The chain is built from TRBV5-4 and TRBJ1-1; D remains ambiguous. Germline lookup yields CDR1 SGHNT and CDR2 YYREEE (reference sequence). Trimming removed 2 bases at V and 6 bases at J, with 8 bases between. This CDR3 is 12 amino acids long. This CDR3 is CASSFSSSEAFF. The CDR3 nucleotides are TGTGCCAGCAGCTTTTCCTCTTCTGAAGCTTTCTTT.

The V call is TRBV7-9, the J call TRBJ2-5; D remains ambiguous. CDR1 SEHNR and CDR2 FQNEAQ come from the germline V gene (reference sequence). Trimming cost V 0 bases and J 7 bases, with 9 bases left between them. The CDR3 runs 13 residues. Here the CDR3 DNA reads TGTGCCAGCAGCTTAGCGCCTTCGGGGACCCAGTACTTC. Its protein product is CASSLAPSGTQYF.

The chain carries TRBV9 and TRBJ2-3; D ambiguous. V lost 9 bases to trimming and J lost 6 bases, with 5 bases between them. Germline V gives CDR1 SGDLS, CDR2 YYNGEE. The length of the CDR3 is 9 residues. CDR3 bases: TGTGCCACCGGGGATACGCAGTATTTT. Its translation is CATGDTQYF.

The gene calls are TRBV5-1 and TRBJ2-7, with D maybe TRBD2 (6 bases). CDR1 is SGHRS and CDR2 is YFSETQ in the germline V gene. The CDR3 has 13 amino acids. V was clipped by 0 bases and J by 4 bases, with 8 bases between them. CDR3 in amino acids: CASSLGLGYEQYF. The CDR3 nucleotides read TGCGCCAGCAGCTTGGGACTAGGGTACGAGCAGTACTTC.

For the CDR3, the DNA is TGTGCCGCCCCTGGACTAGCGGACTTATCCCAAGAGACCCAGTACTTC. It yields the protein CAAPGLADLSQETQYF. The V call is TRBV2, the J call TRBJ2-5, with 10 bases matching TRBD2. The CDR3 spans 16 residues. Germline loops: CDR1 SNHLY, CDR2 FYNNEI. Trimming cost V 11 bases and J 1 base; bases outside gene matches: 13.

V is TRBV13 and J is TRBJ2-7; 11 nucleotides line up with TRBD1. From germline, CDR1 is PRHDT and CDR2 FYEKMQ (reference sequence). The CDR3 loop spans 14 amino acids. J was trimmed by 7 bases and V by 5 bases; bases with no gene match: 7. CDR3 DNA: TGTGCCAGCAGCCCAGGGACAGGGGGTGGAGAGCAGTACTTC. Residues: CASSPGTGGGEQYF.

This chain connects TRBV19 to TRBJ2-4; possibly TRBD1 for D (5 bases). This CDR3 has 16 residues. V shed 3 bases and J shed 1 base, with 13 bases lying between them. Germline assignment: CDR1 LNHDA and CDR2 SQIVND (reference sequence). The CDR3 spells CASSILAGSAKNIQYF. The CDR3 DNA follows: TGTGCCAGTAGTATTTTAGCAGGGTCGGCCAAAAACATTCAGTACTTC.

The chain links TRBV18 to TRBJ1-2; perhaps TRBD1 as D (6 bases). The CDR3 spans 13 residues. Germline CDR1 reads KGHSH; CDR2 reads LQKENI. V lost 1 base and J lost 8, with 11 bases in between. The CDR3 nucleotides are TGTGCCAGCTCACCACAACAGGGAGACGGCTACACCTTC. Its protein is CASSPQQGDGYTF.

V usage is TRBV30 and J usage is TRBJ2-6; D possibly corresponds to TRBD2 (6 bases). Germline-derived CDR1 and CDR2 are GTSNPN and SVGIG (reference sequence). The length of the CDR3 is 18 residues. V lost 1 base to trimming and J lost 0 bases, with 16 bases between them. The CDR3 region is CAWSELWDSHSGANVLTF. DNA of the CDR3: TGTGCCTGGAGTGAGCTTTGGGACTCTCACTCTGGGGCCAACGTCCTGACTTTC.

The chain recombines TRBV5-4 with TRBJ2-7; D possibly corresponds to TRBD1 (6 bases). Between the trimmed V and J ends, which lost 5 bases and 3 bases, there was a span of 9 bases. This CDR3 has 12 amino acids. Germline loops: CDR1 SGHNT, CDR2 YYREEE (reference sequence). The CDR3, as DNA: TGTGCCAGCAGTATCAGGGGCTACGAGCAGTACTTC. Its translation is CASSIRGYEQYF.

The chain combines TRBV15 with TRBJ1-1; D is unclear. Germline V gene sequence: CDR1 LNHNV, CDR2 YYDKDF (reference sequence). Between the trimmed V and J ends, which lost 0 bases and 3 bases, there was a span of 11 bases. CDR3 length: 15 residues. Here the CDR3 reads CATSRDAGQDTEAFF. In DNA, the CDR3 is TGTGCCACCAGCAGAGATGCGGGCCAGGACACTGAAGCTTTCTTT.

The chain is built from TRBV30 and TRBJ2-7, with TRBD2 matching 14 bases. Trimming cost V 8 bases and J 4 bases; bases outside gene matches: 7. The CDR3 covers 14 residues. Germline V gene data show CDR1 as GTSNPN and CDR2 as SVGIG (reference sequence). The CDR3: CALGLAGVFYEQYF. In nucleotides, the CDR3 is TGTGCCCTGGGACTAGCGGGAGTGTTTTACGAGCAGTACTTC.

To note about this clone: The junction differs from germline at one of its ends, possibly a read error. V gene TRBV7-7 combines with J gene TRBJ2-5; 11 nucleotides agree with TRBD2. Germline CDR1 is SSHAT and CDR2 is FNYEAQ (reference sequence). The CDR3 sequence is 16 residues long. CDR3: CASSLTSGGSREAQYF. CDR3 nucleotides: TGTGCCAGCAGCTTAACTAGCGGGGGATCAAGAGAGGCCCAGTACTTC.